The clone carrying this T cell receptor beta chain appeared many times. The data are from a study of CD8 T cells in ankylosing spondylitis. TCRdb passed the 5' RACE reads through MiXCR, listing each CDR3 protein once. The sample has some 130,000 distinct CDR3 sequences, 6.5% to 8.5% seen once. CDR3 length: 13 residues. Germline-derived CDR1 and CDR2 are SNHLY and FYNNEI. Between the trimmed V and J ends, which lost 4 bases and 5 bases, there was a span of 11 bases. The origin of this receptor is a male donor with ankylosing spondylitis. The gene calls are TRBV2 and TRBJ1-2; D gene ambiguous. The sequenced sample consisted of synovial fluid, either unsorted or a sorted T cell fraction (not recorded which). As DNA, the CDR3 is TGTGCCAGCAGTGCAGAGTTCGGGTATGGCTACACCTTC. It specifies CASSAEFGYGYTF.